Below, 25 T cell receptor beta chains from the same sample are listed, as sequenced in a study of STAT5B mutations in CD4+ large granular lymphocyte leukemia. Here immunoSEQ multiplex PCR was the method, and the copy in TCRdb shows in-frame clones only, minus some. The profile shows tens of thousands of clones, roughly 80% of them singletons. Source material: CD4+ T cells from blood buffy coats. The receptors were sampled from a human donor in good health.

The chain recombines TRBV5-6 with TRBJ1-6, with a weak D call TRBD1 (5 bases). The CDR3 sequence is 14 residues long. CDR1 SGHDT and CDR2 YYEEEE come from the germline V gene. Trimming pared 1 base from V and 10 bases from J, leaving 12 bases between. The chain's CDR3 is CASSLFSGVSPLHF. The CDR3 region has the DNA TGTGCCAGCAGCTTGTTTTCGGGGGTCTCACCCCTCCACTTT.

The gene calls are TRBV5-1 and TRBJ1-2; the match to TRBD1 covers 11 bases. Germline V gives CDR1 SGHRS, CDR2 YFSETQ. The CDR3 loop spans 15 amino acids. Trimming cost V 3 bases and J 4 bases; bases outside gene matches: 5. The CDR3 nucleotides read TGCGCCAGCAGCTCGGACAGGGGGCATATCTATGGCTACACCTTC. Its translation: CASSSDRGHIYGYTF.

The chain links TRBV30 to TRBJ2-7, with a possible D match to TRBD1 (6 bases). Germline V gene lookup returns CDR1 GTSNPN and CDR2 SVGIG (reference sequence). CDR3 length equals 13 residues. Trimming shortened V by 4 bases and J by 2 bases, and 12 bases separated the two germline ends. The CDR3 is CAWNRDITYEQYF. CDR3 nucleotide sequence: TGTGCCTGGAACCGGGACATAACCTACGAGCAGTACTTC.

The chain joins TRBV20-1 to TRBJ1-1; no reliable D call. The CDR3 runs 11 residues. Per the germline V gene, CDR1 is DFQATT and CDR2 is SNEGSKA (reference sequence). Deletions cut 6 bases from V and 4 bases from J, with 9 bases between. This CDR3 reads CSAKTFTEAFF. In nucleotides, the CDR3 is TGCAGTGCAAAAACATTCACTGAAGCTTTCTTT.

The rearrangement uses TRBV27 and TRBJ2-3; 7 nucleotides agree with TRBD2. The CDR3 contains 16 residues. Per the germline V gene, CDR1 is MNHEY and CDR2 is SMNVEV (reference sequence). With 6 bases clipped from V and 4 bases from J, the junction kept 13 bases outside the gene matches. CDR3: CASRETGRPPADTQYF. The CDR3 coding sequence is TGTGCCAGCAGGGAAACCGGGAGGCCCCCCGCAGATACGCAGTATTTT.

This chain connects TRBV27 to TRBJ1-5; D uncertain. Germline V CDR1 and CDR2: MNHEY, SMNVEV (reference sequence). Trimming removed 2 bases from V and 3 bases from J, with 8 bases in between. The CDR3 extends over 14 amino acids. CDR3 protein: CASSLGPFNQPQHF. The CDR3 region has the DNA TGTGCCAGCAGTTTAGGGCCTTTCAATCAGCCCCAGCATTTT.

This clone has more than one count but fewer than ten. CDR3 amino acids: CASSLAGNTIYF. DNA of the CDR3: TGTGCCAGCAGCTTGGCTGGAAACACCATATATTTT. The J gene is TRBJ1-3, the V gene TRBV5-6; D ambiguous. CDR1 and CDR2 (germline): SGHDT, YYEEEE. With 0 bases removed from V and 2 bases from J, the gap between germline ends came to 0 bases. The CDR3 covers 12 residues.

The chain combines TRBV2 with TRBJ2-5, with 9 nucleotides matching TRBD1. Trimming at V came to 6 bases and at J to 5 bases, leaving 4 bases not matched to a gene. Germline CDR1 and CDR2: SNHLY and FYNNEI. The CDR3 runs 13 residues. The DNA for the CDR3 is TGTGCCAGCAGGGGACAGGGAGGGGAGACCCAGTACTTC. Its translation is CASRGQGGETQYF.

This chain links TRBV13 with TRBJ1-1; possibly TRBD1 for D (5 bases). The CDR3 extends over 18 amino acids. V lost 0 bases and J lost 2, with 19 bases in between. From germline, CDR1 is PRHDT and CDR2 FYEKMQ (reference sequence). The CDR3 is CASSLGAMGLGGNTEAFF. CDR3 nucleotide sequence: TGTGCCAGCAGCTTAGGGGCCATGGGGTTGGGGGGAAACACTGAAGCTTTCTTT.

This chain connects TRBV5-6 to TRBJ1-2, with D tentatively TRBD1 (5 bases). The CDR3 extends over 13 amino acids. Trimming stripped 3 bases from V and 6 bases from J, with 12 bases between. From germline, CDR1 is SGHDT and CDR2 YYEEEE. In DNA, the CDR3 is TGTGCCAGCAGCTGGCGGGGCAGGGATGGCTACACCTTC. It specifies CASSWRGRDGYTF. Full variable domain (outside the CDR3, taken from reference TRBV5-6 and TRBJ1-2): DAGVTQSPTHLIKTRGQQVTLRCSPKSGHDTVSWYQQALGQGPQFIFQYYEEEERQRGNFPDRFSGHQFPNYSSELNVNALLLGDSALYLCASSWRGRDGYTFGSGTRLTVV.

Written as DNA, the CDR3 is TGTGCCATCAGACCGGGACAGGTCAACACCGGGGAGCTGTTTTTT. It encodes CAIRPGQVNTGELFF. This chain joins TRBV10-3 and TRBJ2-2; 8 bases match TRBD1. The junction had 5 bases not matched to a gene; V was cut back by 6 bases and J by 2 bases. The germline gives CDR1 ENHRY, CDR2 SYGVKD. This CDR3 region has 15 residues.

In its sample, this clone was seen a few times. V and J are TRBV19 and TRBJ2-7, with TRBD2 identical over 7 bases. The ends lost 4 bases at V and 1 base at J; junction bases unmatched: 10. The CDR3 has 16 amino acids. Germline CDR1 is LNHDA and CDR2 is SQIVND (reference sequence). DNA for the CDR3: TGTGCCAGTAGTAGGACGACTAGCCCCTTGTCCTACGAGCAGTACTTC. Translated: CASSRTTSPLSYEQYF.

V is TRBV19 and J is TRBJ1-4; 7 bases map to TRBD1. CDR1 and CDR2 (germline): LNHDA, SQIVND (reference sequence). The CDR3 extends over 15 amino acids. Trimming cost V 6 bases and J 7 bases; bases outside gene matches: 11. In DNA, the CDR3 is TGTGCCAGTAGGTCCAACAGGGGAACTTTTGAAAAACTGTTTTTT. Translation gives CASRSNRGTFEKLFF.

The chain has TRBV28 and TRBJ1-1; D call uncertain. Germline CDR1 and CDR2: MDHEN and SYDVKM. The CDR3 contains 13 residues. V lost 3 bases and J 11 bases, leaving 16 bases between the germline ends. DNA of the CDR3: TGTGCCAGCAGTTTGACCGACCGGGCCAAGGCTTTCTTT. Its translation: CASSLTDRAKAFF.

The CDR3 sequence is CASSETGSSYEQYF. The CDR3 DNA follows: TGTGCCAGTAGTGAGACAGGGAGCTCCTACGAGCAGTACTTC. The rearrangement joins TRBV19 to TRBJ2-5; 7 nucleotides align to TRBD1. The end of the DNA is better explained by TRBJ2-7, so the J call may be wrong. This CDR3 contains 14 residues. In germline, CDR1 is LNHDA, CDR2 SQIVND (reference sequence).

This sequence joins TRBV4-2 and TRBJ2-6, with 7 bases that match TRBD2. The germline CDR1 and CDR2 sequences are LGHNA and YNFKEQ. V gave up 0 bases and J gave up 3 bases; unmatched junction bases: 5. The CDR3 runs to 17 residues. The CDR3 protein is CASSQEAGRDGANVLTF. The CDR3 DNA reads as TGTGCCAGCAGCCAAGAAGCGGGGCGCGATGGGGCCAACGTCCTGACTTTC.

V is TRBV19 and J is TRBJ2-3; the D gene is possibly TRBD2 (5 bases). Trimming took off 5 bases at V and 1 base at J, with 19 bases between the two ends. CDR1 and CDR2 (germline): LNHDA, SQIVND (reference sequence). The CDR3 extends over 17 amino acids. CDR3 sequence reads: CASSEGTGPSGTDTQYF. CDR3 bases: TGTGCCAGTAGTGAGGGAACCGGCCCGAGCGGCACAGATACGCAGTATTTT.

This clone was counted a single time. The chain employs TRBV27 and TRBJ2-1, with D perhaps TRBD2 (6 bases). CDR3 length equals 15 residues. Germline loops: CDR1 MNHEY, CDR2 SMNVEV (reference sequence). V lost 2 bases and J 7 bases, leaving 15 bases between the germline ends. CDR3 residues: CASSLVTGRWNEQFF. Written as DNA, the CDR3 is TGTGCCAGCAGTTTAGTGACGGGGAGGTGGAATGAGCAGTTCTTC.

The chain couples TRBV29-1 to TRBJ1-1; D gene unclear. Germline V gene lookup returns CDR1 SQVTM and CDR2 ANQGSEA. The CDR3 has 14 residues. Deletions cut 5 bases from V and 1 base from J, with 14 bases between. The CDR3 sequence: CSVLSRMTNTEAFF. The CDR3 DNA sequence: TGCAGCGTTCTTTCTAGGATGACGAACACTGAAGCTTTCTTT.

J is TRBJ2-7 and V is TRBV27; 7 positions match TRBD2. The V segment lost 8 bases and the J segment 2 bases; nucleotides outside the gene matches: 3. Germline CDR1 reads MNHEY; CDR2 reads SMNVEV (reference sequence). CDR3 length: 12 residues. The CDR3 sequence: CASGEGTYEQYF. The DNA for the CDR3 is TGTGCCAGCGGGGAGGGCACCTACGAGCAGTACTTC.

This rearrangement joins TRBV7-8 to TRBJ2-3; 9 bases agree with TRBD2. CDR1 is SGHVS, CDR2 FQNEAQ, per germline. This CDR3 is 16 amino acids long. The junction had 8 bases not matched to a gene; V was cut back by 5 bases and J by 2 bases. The CDR3 loop reads CASSKGTSRNTDTQYF. The CDR3, as DNA: TGTGCCAGCAGCAAAGGGACTAGCCGAAACACAGATACGCAGTATTTT.

This CDR3 is CASSYSSRFRNQPQHF. DNA for the CDR3: TGTGCCAGCAGTTACTCGTCCAGGTTCAGGAATCAGCCCCAGCATTTT. The V gene is TRBV6-5, the J gene TRBJ1-5; D gene ambiguous. In germline, CDR1 is MNHEY, CDR2 SVGAGI. Trimming took off 0 bases at V and 4 bases at J, with 13 bases between the two ends. This CDR3 spans 16 amino acids.

This clone was seen more than once but under ten times. The rearrangement links TRBV28 to TRBJ2-7; 9 bases are shared with TRBD1. The CDR3 sequence is 14 residues long. Germline CDR1 reads MDHEN; CDR2 reads SYDVKM. V trimming: 8 bases; J trimming: 4 bases; junction bases outside the gene matches: 9. The CDR3, as DNA: TGTGCCAGCGGGGAACAGGGGGCTCTATACGAGCAGTACTTC. It translates to CASGEQGALYEQYF.

The gene calls are TRBV7-9 and TRBJ2-5; the match to TRBD2 covers 10 bases. CDR3 length: 14 amino acids. V gave up 2 bases and J gave up 5 bases; unmatched junction bases: 2. From germline, CDR1 is SEHNR and CDR2 FQNEAQ (reference sequence). The CDR3 bases are TGTGCCAGCAGCTTACTAGCGGGGGTGGAGACCCAGTACTTC. It translates to CASSLLAGVETQYF.

V is TRBV9 and J is TRBJ1-2, with D possibly being TRBD1 (5 bases). Germline V CDR1 and CDR2: SGDLS, YYNGEE. CDR3 length equals 14 residues. V was pared by 4 bases and J by 7 bases, with 17 bases between. The DNA of the CDR3 is TGTGCCAGCAGCCCAAGCGGGGGGGTCGGTGGCTACACCTTC. It translates to CASSPSGGVGGYTF.